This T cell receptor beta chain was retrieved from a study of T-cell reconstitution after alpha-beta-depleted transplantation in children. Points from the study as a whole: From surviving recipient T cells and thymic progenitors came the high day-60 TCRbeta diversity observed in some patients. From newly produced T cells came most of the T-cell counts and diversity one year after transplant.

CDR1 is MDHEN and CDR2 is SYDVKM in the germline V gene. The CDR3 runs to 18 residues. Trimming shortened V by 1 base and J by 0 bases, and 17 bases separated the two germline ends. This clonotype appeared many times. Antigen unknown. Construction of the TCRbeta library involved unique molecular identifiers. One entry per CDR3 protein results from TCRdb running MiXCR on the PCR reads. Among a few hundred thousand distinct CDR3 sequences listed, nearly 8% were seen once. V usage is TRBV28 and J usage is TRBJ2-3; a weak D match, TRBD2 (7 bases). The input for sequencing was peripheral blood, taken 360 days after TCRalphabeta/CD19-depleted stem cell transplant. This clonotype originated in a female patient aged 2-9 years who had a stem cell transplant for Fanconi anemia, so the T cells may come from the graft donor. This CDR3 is CASSLYGSAGASTDTQYF. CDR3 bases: TGTGCCAGCAGTTTATACGGTTCGGCGGGGGCTAGCACAGATACGCAGTATTTT.